This is a list of T cell receptor beta chains from one sample in a study of blood T cells in healthy people across ages. TCRdb independently ran MiXCR on the 5' RACE reads; one entry per CDR3 protein. The profile shows approximately 1.5 million distinct CDR3 sequences, around 35% of them singletons. The material sequenced was blood. The receptor source for this set is a woman in her 30s in good health. Each CDR3 is given with its conserved first and last residue. A D gene is named only where the DNA matches it firmly. Some rows mark clone size as missing; the rest say once, few, many or name a class of expanded clone.

cdr3_aa	cdr3_nt	d_call	clone_size	v_call	j_call
CSARDGGAPNTEAFF	TGCAGTGCTAGAGATGGAGGGGCCCCGAACACTGAAGCTTTCTTT	NA	NA	TRBV20-1	TRBJ1-1
CASSRIPGETQYF	TGCGCCAGCAGCCGTATCCCCGGGGAGACCCAGTACTTC	NA	NA	TRBV5-1	TRBJ2-5
CASSPARIDFNEQFF	TGTGCCAGCAGCCCCGCCCGAATTGACTTTAATGAGCAGTTCTTC	NA	NA	TRBV7-7	TRBJ2-1
CASGIPAGQGASYEQYF	TGTGCCAGCGGTATCCCCGCGGGACAGGGGGCTTCCTACGAGCAGTACTTC	TRBD1	NA	TRBV27	TRBJ2-7
CASSLTGRAQPQHF	TGTGCCAGCAGTTTGACAGGGAGGGCTCAGCCCCAGCATTTT	TRBD1	few	TRBV12-3/TRBV12-4	TRBJ1-5
CASSQQGWGYTF	TGTGCCAGCAGTCAACAGGGTTGGGGCTACACCTTC	NA	many	TRBV6-5	TRBJ1-2
CAWSVSALGAFF	TGTGCCTGGAGTGTGTCGGCCCTGGGGGCTTTCTTT	NA	NA	TRBV30	TRBJ1-1
CARISEWGGDYEQYF	TGTGCCAGGATCTCCGAATGGGGGGGGGATTACGAGCAGTACTTC	TRBD2	NA	TRBV27	TRBJ2-7
CTPGQENGYTF	TGTACGCCGGGACAGGAAAATGGCTACACCTTC	TRBD1	NA	TRBV20-1	TRBJ1-2
CASSLTGDVRGGSNQPQHF	TGTGCCAGCAGTCTAACAGGGGACGTCAGGGGGGGAAGCAATCAGCCCCAGCATTTT	TRBD1	NA	TRBV2	TRBJ1-5
CASSKQQGTGSPLHF	TGTGCCAGCAGCAAACAACAGGGGACCGGGTCACCCCTCCACTTT	TRBD1	NA	TRBV7-8	TRBJ1-6